A single sample is the source of the 14 T cell receptor beta chains below, sequenced in a study of T-cell reconstitution after alpha-beta-depleted transplantation in children. This sample's TCRbeta library carried unique molecular identifier barcodes. In TCRdb, the PCR reads were re-called with MiXCR into one record per CDR3 protein. The sample lists over 400,000 distinct CDR3 sequences, approximately 12% seen once, with about 6% in the top ten. This sample comprised PBMCs from the stem cell graft donor, obtained from the stem cell graft. These receptors were obtained from a human donor who donated a stem cell graft to a child with combined immunodeficiency.

In its sample, this clonotype was seen many times. The chain links TRBV29-1 to TRBJ2-5; no reliable D call. Germline CDR1 reads SQVTM; CDR2 reads ANQGSEA. This CDR3 has 11 amino acids. V was clipped by 4 bases and J by 1 base, with 4 bases between them. The CDR3: CSVGFQETQYF. The CDR3 DNA is TGCAGCGTTGGATTCCAAGAGACCCAGTACTTC.

This chain joins TRBV5-1 and TRBJ2-7, with D tentatively TRBD2 (6 bases). Germline lookup yields CDR1 SGHRS and CDR2 YFSETQ. The CDR3 is 15 amino acids. V was cut by 1 base and J by 3 bases, with 14 bases left in between. DNA of the CDR3: TGCGCCAGCAGCTTGTCCGGCGGGGAGAACTACGAGCAGTACTTC. It specifies CASSLSGGENYEQYF.

V and J are TRBV14 and TRBJ2-3; D not certain. The CDR3 contains 12 residues. Looked up from germline, CDR1 is SGHDN and CDR2 is FVKESK. Trimming took off 3 bases at V and 7 bases at J, with 8 bases between the two ends. The CDR3 is CASSHSGHTQYF. CDR3 in DNA: TGTGCCAGCAGCCATAGTGGACATACGCAGTATTTT.

This clonotype was seen a few times. The chain uses TRBV4-3 and TRBJ2-7, with 9 bases lining up with TRBD2. This CDR3 is built from 19 residues. V shed 0 bases, J shed 3 bases, and the junction held 15 bases outside the gene matches. The germline V gene has CDR1 LGHNA and CDR2 YSLEER. The CDR3 here is CASSQDGIAGVSYSYEQYF. CDR3 coding DNA: TGCGCCAGCAGCCAAGATGGGATAGCGGGAGTGAGTTATAGCTACGAGCAGTACTTC.

CDR3 region: CASSLAGAVYGYTF. CDR3 DNA: TGTGCCAGCAGCTTAGCGGGGGCAGTCTATGGCTACACCTTC. The chain couples TRBV7-8 to TRBJ1-2; D possibly corresponds to TRBD1 (6 bases). CDR1 is SGHVS, CDR2 FQNEAQ, per germline. The ends were cut back, 0 bases at V and 4 bases at J, with 9 bases in the middle. There are 14 residues in the CDR3.

The rearrangement joins TRBV20-1 to TRBJ2-7; D is possibly TRBD1 (5 bases). The CDR3 length is 11 residues. CDR1 and CDR2 (germline): DFQATT, SNEGSKA (reference sequence). The V end lost 3 bases, the J end lost 6 bases, and 9 bases lay between the germline ends. The chain's CDR3 is CSARTVTEQYF. CDR3 nucleotides: TGCAGTGCTAGGACAGTAACCGAGCAGTACTTC.

The chain uses TRBV12-3 or TRBV12-4 and TRBJ2-3; 8 bases align to TRBD1. The J segment lost 3 bases and the V segment lost 3 bases, leaving 5 bases of the junction unmatched. The CDR3 has 15 amino acids. CDR3 sequence reads: CASSFLRGPTDTQYF. The CDR3 DNA sequence: TGTGCCAGCAGTTTCCTCAGGGGGCCAACAGATACGCAGTATTTT.

This clonotype was counted only a few times. The chain carries TRBV10-3 and TRBJ2-1; D could derive from TRBD1 or TRBD2 (6 bases each). V lost 8 bases to trimming and J lost 8 bases, with 16 bases between them. This CDR3 is 13 amino acids long. Germline values: CDR1 ENHRY, CDR2 SYGVKD. The CDR3 DNA sequence: TGTGCCATCTCTGGGGGGCATGGAGATGAGCAGTTCTTC. Its translation: CAISGGHGDEQFF.

The rearrangement links TRBV18 to TRBJ1-1; D not certain. The germline V and J ends were trimmed by 3 bases and 5 bases, with 13 bases remaining between them. The germline V gene has CDR1 KGHSH and CDR2 LQKENI. CDR3 length: 14 amino acids. CDR3 sequence: CASSPAEGRTEAFF. Here the CDR3 DNA reads TGTGCCAGCTCACCGGCGGAGGGTAGGACTGAAGCTTTCTTT. The full variable domain, with the rest looked up from reference TRBV18 and TRBJ1-1, is NAGVMQNPRHLVRRRGQEARLRCSPMKGHSHVYWYRQLPEEGLKFMVYLQKENIIDESGMPKERFSAEFPKEGPSILRIQQVVRGDSAAYFCASSPAEGRTEAFFGQGTRLTVV.

This clonotype was counted only a few times. The chain links TRBV6-5 to TRBJ1-5, with a tentative D call TRBD1 (5 bases). The germline V gene has CDR1 MNHEY and CDR2 SVGAGI. V was clipped by 6 bases and J by 4 bases, with 13 bases between them. CDR3 length: 14 residues. CDR3: CASRPGRRNQPQHF. In DNA, the CDR3 is TGTGCCAGCAGGCCGGGACGTAGAAATCAGCCCCAGCATTTT.

This clonotype was observed a few times. This chain uses TRBV7-9 with TRBJ2-7; 7 positions match TRBD1. The CDR3 is 15 residues long. The germline CDR1 and CDR2 sequences are SEHNR and FQNEAQ (reference sequence). The junction had 4 bases not matched to a gene; V was cut back by 2 bases and J by 0 bases. The CDR3 spells CASSLQDRSSYEQYF. The CDR3 DNA is TGTGCCAGCAGCTTACAGGACAGGAGCTCCTACGAGCAGTACTTC.

This clonotype has a count of ten or more. The chain joins TRBV4-3 to TRBJ1-1; TRBD1 agrees at 9 bases. Germline V gene sequence: CDR1 LGHNA, CDR2 YSLEER. The CDR3 sequence is 15 residues long. Trimming took 1 base from V and 6 from J; bases not matched to a gene: 6. Here the CDR3 DNA reads TGCGCCAGCAGCCAAGGTACAGGGGGCTCGGCTGAAGCTTTCTTT. It encodes CASSQGTGGSAEAFF.

This clonotype appeared many times. This chain joins TRBV6-2 or TRBV6-3 and TRBJ1-2; no clear D. CDR1 is MNHEY, CDR2 SVGEGT, per germline. V was pared by 2 bases and J by 2 bases, with 15 bases between. The CDR3 is 16 residues long. Here the CDR3 DNA reads TGTGCCAGCAGTTACAGGCCCGAGCAGAGAAACTATGGCTACACCTTC. Translating gives CASSYRPEQRNYGYTF.

In this sample, this clonotype turned up many times. This chain uses TRBV12-3 or TRBV12-4 with TRBJ2-4, with D possibly being TRBD2 (5 bases). The CDR3 covers 15 residues. V was clipped by 5 bases and J by 0 bases, with 11 bases between them. CDR3 loop: CASSAGILAKNIQYF. In DNA form, the CDR3 reads TGTGCCAGCAGTGCCGGGATTTTAGCCAAAAACATTCAGTACTTC.